This T cell receptor beta chain was sequenced in a study of early T cells in non-severe SARS-CoV-2 infection (dated by TCRdb to about 2021). Concerning the study at large: Because TCR sequencing relied on bulk RNA taken from unsorted whole blood, pairing of alpha and beta chains was not possible. The research as a whole found: Matching against VDJdb was skewed toward anti-spike CD8 responses, likely underestimated virus-specific expansions, and missed private and CD4 specificities.

The germline V gene (reference sequence) sets CDR1 to MNHNY and CDR2 to SVGAGI. Relative to germline, V is 0 bases shorter and J is 4 bases shorter, with 10 bases between their ends. The CDR3 holds 15 amino acids from the cysteine to the phenylalanine. The entry retains the CDR3 DNA only, 45 bases that are in frame from base 1. Libraries were made using 5' RACE. Instrument on record: NextSeq 500. In the TCR library protocol, unique molecular identifiers were attached to individual cDNA molecules to correct for PCR bias and sequencing error. TCR alpha and beta chains were both sequenced, and the abundances of alpha and beta sequences in each sample were closely correlated with each other. Under the source paper's analysis protocol: V gene, J gene and CDR3 annotation of TCR sequences was performed with Decombinator V4. Expanded TCRs were defined as changing significantly between any two time points under a Poisson model with p below 0.0001. TCR abundances were normalised to the total number of TCRs sequenced per sample and were expressed as counts per million. TRAV1-2 paired with TRAJ12, TRAJ20 or TRAJ33 defined MAIT TCRs, while TRAV10 paired with TRAJ18 defined iNKT TCRs. VDJdb, accessed 1 November 2021, was searched for CMV, EBV and SARS-CoV-2 annotated TCRs, with TCRs annotated for multiple antigens excluded. TCRdb trimmed the raw reads at Q25, called clones with MiXCR and kept productive beta chains. Rows are unified per CDR3 protein, each entry keeping the most common DNA and genes. TCRdb, not the original authors, processed these V and J calls. This sample holds 29,000 or so distinct CDR3 sequences; 5% were observed only once. Clones ranked in the top ten supply 10% to 13% of the sample.

A case-control design nested within a healthcare worker cohort in London, UK, was used, with weekly nasopharyngeal swab PCR tests and blood sampling performed. Between 23 and 31 March 2020, the week of the UK lockdown, healthcare workers were enrolled and then followed up weekly for as long as 16 weeks. In its sample, this clonotype was seen many times. What antigen it recognizes has not been identified. Base qualities were left out, and no much larger clone turns up one base away. The sample comprised whole blood. The TCR comes from an adult who was a healthcare worker with PCR-confirmed SARS-CoV-2 infection or an uninfected control (not recorded which). This chain is built from TRBV6-6 and TRBJ2-4, and TRBD1 may be the D gene, going by 5 matching bases. The nucleotide sequence is given as TGTGCCAGCAGTTACTCAGGGCAGGGTAAAAACATTCAGTACTTC. This encodes CASSYSGQGKNIQYF.